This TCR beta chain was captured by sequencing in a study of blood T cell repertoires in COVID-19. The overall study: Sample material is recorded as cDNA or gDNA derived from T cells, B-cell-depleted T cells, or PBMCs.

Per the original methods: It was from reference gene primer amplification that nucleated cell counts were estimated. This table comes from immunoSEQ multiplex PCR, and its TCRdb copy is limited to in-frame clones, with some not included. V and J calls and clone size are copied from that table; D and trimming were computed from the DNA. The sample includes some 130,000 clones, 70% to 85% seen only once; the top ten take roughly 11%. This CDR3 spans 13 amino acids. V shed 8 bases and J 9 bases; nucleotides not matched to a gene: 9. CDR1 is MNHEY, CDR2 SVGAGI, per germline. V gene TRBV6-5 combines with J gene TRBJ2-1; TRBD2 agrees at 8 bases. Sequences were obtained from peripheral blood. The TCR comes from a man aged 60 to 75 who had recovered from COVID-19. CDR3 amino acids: CASVSLAGIEQFF. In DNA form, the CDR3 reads TGTGCCAGCGTTTCTCTAGCGGGTATTGAGCAGTTCTTC.